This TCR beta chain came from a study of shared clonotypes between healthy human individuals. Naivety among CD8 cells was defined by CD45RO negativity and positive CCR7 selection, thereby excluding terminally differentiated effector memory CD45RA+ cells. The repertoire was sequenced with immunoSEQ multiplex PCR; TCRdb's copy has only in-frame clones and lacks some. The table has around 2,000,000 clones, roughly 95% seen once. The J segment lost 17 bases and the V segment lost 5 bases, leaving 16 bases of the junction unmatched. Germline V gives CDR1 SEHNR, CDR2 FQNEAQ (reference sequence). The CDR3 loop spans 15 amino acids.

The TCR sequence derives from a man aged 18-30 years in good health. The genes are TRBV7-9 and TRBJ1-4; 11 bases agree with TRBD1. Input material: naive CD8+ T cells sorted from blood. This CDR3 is CASSPPGQGGMERFF. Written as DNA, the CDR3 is TGTGCCAGCAGCCCGCCGGGACAGGGGGGAATGGAGCGATTTTTT.